One and the same sample provided the 23 T cell receptor beta chains below, sequenced in a study of T cell responses to AZD1222 COVID-19 vaccine. Clones were sequenced by immunoSEQ multiplex PCR, and TCRdb holds only the in-frame ones, with some missing. This sample yields more than 110,000 clones, of which around nine tenths are seen a single time; about 4.4% belongs to the top ten. The material sequenced was peripheral blood, taken on day 0 of AZD1222 vaccination. Receptors were obtained from an adult in good health.

CDR3 sequence reads: CASSLASGARVTEAFF. As DNA, the CDR3 is TGCGCCAGCAGCTTGGCGTCTGGGGCGCGTGTCACTGAAGCTTTCTTT. The chain uses TRBV5-1 and TRBJ1-1; D may be TRBD1 (5 bases). Germline values: CDR1 SGHRS, CDR2 YFSETQ. V was pared by 0 bases and J by 4 bases, with 16 bases between. The CDR3 is 16 residues long.

The CDR3 DNA reads as TGCGCCAGCAGCTACCATCAGGGTAAGGCTGAAGCTTTCTTT. Protein: CASSYHQGKAEAFF. The V and J genes are TRBV5-1 and TRBJ1-1, with D possibly being TRBD1 (5 bases). Germline CDR1 is SGHRS and CDR2 is YFSETQ. This CDR3 contains 14 residues. V was trimmed by 3 bases and J by 6 bases, leaving 15 bases between them.

V and J are TRBV30 and TRBJ1-2; no reliable D call. CDR1 GTSNPN and CDR2 SVGIG come from the germline V gene (reference sequence). With 1 base removed from V and 5 bases from J, the gap between germline ends came to 11 bases. The CDR3 contains 13 residues. The chain's CDR3 is CAWSALLLYGYTF. CDR3 in DNA: TGTGCCTGGAGTGCACTGCTCCTTTATGGCTACACCTTC. Combining the CDR3 with reference TRBV30 and TRBJ1-2 gives the whole variable domain SQTIHQWPATLVQPVGSPLSLECTVEGTSNPNLYWYRQAAGRGLQLLFYSVGIGQISSEVPQNLSASRPQDRQFILSSKKLLLSDSGFYLCAWSALLLYGYTFGSGTRLTVV.

This clone appeared once. The chain combines TRBV29-1 with TRBJ2-1; the match to TRBD2 covers 10 bases. The J segment lost 5 bases and the V segment lost 6 bases, leaving 7 bases of the junction unmatched. Germline assignment: CDR1 SQVTM and CDR2 ANQGSEA. This CDR3 is built from 14 residues. DNA for the CDR3: TGCAGCGTCGAGGCTAGCGGGAGCCACAATGAGCAGTTCTTC. Amino acids: CSVEASGSHNEQFF.

The chain couples TRBV20-1 to TRBJ2-1; 11 nucleotides line up with TRBD2. The CDR3 totals 16 residues. V was clipped by 3 bases and J by 0 bases; unmatched bases: 4. Looked up from germline, CDR1 is DFQATT and CDR2 is SNEGSKA (reference sequence). The CDR3 here is CSASAGTSGSYNEQFF. The CDR3 DNA follows: TGCAGTGCTAGTGCCGGGACTAGCGGCTCCTACAATGAGCAGTTCTTC.

J is TRBJ2-1 and V is TRBV7-6, with D hard to call. The CDR3 runs 14 residues. V was cut by 2 bases and J by 6 bases, with 11 bases left in between. Germline CDR1 reads SGHVS; CDR2 reads FNYEAQ. CDR3 nucleotides: TGTGCCAGCAGCTTAAGCATTTTTGCCAATGAGCAGTTCTTC. This encodes CASSLSIFANEQFF.

The genes are TRBV7-8 and TRBJ1-1; D possibly corresponds to TRBD1 (5 bases). Trimming pared 6 bases from V and 1 base from J, leaving 18 bases between. Looked up from germline, CDR1 is SGHVS and CDR2 is FQNEAQ. CDR3 length equals 16 residues. The CDR3 loop is CASRTAPGRTNTEAFF. The CDR3 DNA follows: TGTGCCAGCAGAACCGCCCCGGGACGGACGAACACTGAAGCTTTCTTT.

This chain links TRBV27 with TRBJ1-1; tentative D call: TRBD1 (6 bases). CDR3 length: 13 residues. Germline CDR1 and CDR2: MNHEY and SMNVEV (reference sequence). V was clipped by 3 bases and J by 6 bases, with 11 bases between them. CDR3 in amino acids: CASSFRAGAEAFF. The DNA for the CDR3 is TGTGCCAGCAGTTTCAGGGCAGGGGCTGAAGCTTTCTTT.

Concerning this clone: An end of the junction differs from the germline gene, which may be a read error. This sequence joins TRBV28 and TRBJ2-5; D is ambiguous. There are 15 residues in the CDR3. The germline CDR1 and CDR2 sequences are MDHEN and SYDVKM. The DNA of the CDR3 is TGTGCCAGCAGTTTAGAGTTAAGTCGGCAAGCGACCCAGTACTTC. Its protein is CASSLELSRQATQYF.

The gene calls are TRBV12-3 or TRBV12-4 and TRBJ1-6; D is unclear. The CDR3 totals 13 residues. Trimming took off 2 bases at V and 5 bases at J, with 4 bases between the two ends. Written as DNA, the CDR3 is TGTGCCAGCAGTTTACAGGATAATTCACCCCTCCACTTT. It specifies CASSLQDNSPLHF.

V usage is TRBV7-9 and J usage is TRBJ2-2; 7 bases map to TRBD1. Germline trimming cut 3 bases from V and 3 bases from J; bases unmatched to any gene: 7. The germline V gene encodes CDR1 SEHNR and CDR2 FQNEAQ (reference sequence). The CDR3 loop spans 16 amino acids. CDR3 residues: CASSFPTGMDTGELFF. In DNA form, the CDR3 reads TGTGCCAGCAGCTTCCCGACAGGGATGGACACCGGGGAGCTGTTTTTT.

The rearrangement links TRBV11-2 to TRBJ2-7; D is unresolved. Germline CDR1 and CDR2: SGHAT and FQNNGV. The CDR3 extends over 15 amino acids. Trimming pared 0 bases from V and 1 base from J, leaving 10 bases between. CDR3: CASSLDGDYSYEQYF. The CDR3 DNA reads as TGTGCCAGCAGCTTAGATGGCGATTATTCCTACGAGCAGTACTTC.

This chain uses TRBV29-1 with TRBJ2-1; 8 nucleotides match TRBD2. Germline CDR1 reads SQVTM; CDR2 reads ANQGSEA. The CDR3 contains 15 residues. V gave up 6 bases and J gave up 0 bases; unmatched junction bases: 7. The CDR3 spells CSVPGSGVSYNEQFF. CDR3 in DNA: TGCAGCGTCCCGGGTAGCGGGGTCTCCTACAATGAGCAGTTCTTC.

This chain links TRBV14 with TRBJ1-2; D not certain. Trimming stripped 1 base from V and 4 bases from J, with 10 bases between. The CDR3 runs to 14 residues. Per germline, CDR1 SGHDN and CDR2 FVKESK. CDR3 bases: TGTGCCAGCAGCCAAGCAGGCTCAGCCTATGGCTACACCTTC. Its translation is CASSQAGSAYGYTF.

This clone was detected once. V is TRBV6-5 and J is TRBJ1-2; the D is unclear. With 11 bases removed from V and 0 bases from J, the gap between germline ends came to 13 bases. This CDR3 region has 13 residues. Germline-derived CDR1 and CDR2 are MNHEY and SVGAGI. The CDR3 region is CAASPVSNYGYTF. CDR3 DNA sequence: TGTGCCGCGAGTCCAGTTTCTAACTATGGCTACACCTTC.

This rearrangement joins TRBV6-6 to TRBJ2-5, with TRBD2 matching over 8 bases. This CDR3 comprises 13 residues. Germline CDR1 and CDR2: MNHNY and SVGAGI (reference sequence). V trimming: 5 bases; J trimming: 2 bases; junction bases outside the gene matches: 1. CDR3 nucleotides: TGTGCCAGCAGTCAGCGGGGGCAAGAGACCCAGTACTTC. Its translation is CASSQRGQETQYF.

The V call is TRBV14, the J call TRBJ2-5; no firm D call. V was clipped by 1 base and J by 2 bases, with 8 bases between them. CDR1 and CDR2 (germline): SGHDN, FVKESK. The CDR3 totals 14 residues. CDR3 bases: TGTGCCAGCAGCCAAGCATGGGGACAAGAGACCCAGTACTTC. As protein: CASSQAWGQETQYF.

The chain combines TRBV6-1 with TRBJ1-6, with D unresolved. The CDR3 sequence is 13 residues long. CDR1 and CDR2 from the germline V gene are MNHNS and SASEGT. Trimming took 3 bases from V and 12 from J, leaving 12 bases between them. The CDR3 reads CASSEITSGPLHF. The CDR3 DNA sequence: TGTGCCAGCAGTGAGATTACTAGCGGACCCCTCCACTTT.

This clone was seen only a few times. CDR3 nucleotide sequence: TGTGCCAGCAGCCATACAGGCTACGAGCAGTACTTC. It yields the protein CASSHTGYEQYF. This chain uses TRBV14 with TRBJ2-7; D may be TRBD1 (5 bases). Germline loops: CDR1 SGHDN, CDR2 FVKESK. The CDR3 sequence is 12 residues long. V was clipped by 3 bases and J by 3 bases, with 6 bases between them.

The J gene is TRBJ2-7, the V gene TRBV28, with 10 positions matching TRBD2. Germline lookup yields CDR1 MDHEN and CDR2 SYDVKM. CDR3 length: 18 amino acids. The V and J ends lost 6 bases and 2 bases, in that order; junction bases with no gene match: 16. CDR3 nucleotides: TGTGCCAGCAGCAGTCCGGGACTAGCGTCAATAATCGCCTACGAGCAGTACTTC. Encoded protein: CASSSPGLASIIAYEQYF.

The rearrangement links TRBV19 to TRBJ2-7; D may be TRBD1 or TRBD2 (6 bases each). The CDR3 is made up of 17 amino acids. From germline, CDR1 is LNHDA and CDR2 SQIVND (reference sequence). V was trimmed by 5 bases and J by 1 base, leaving 21 bases between them. The CDR3 coding sequence is TGTGCCAGTAGTGTATCCGGGGGCGGATTGCGGTCCTACGAGCAGTACTTC. This codes for CASSVSGGGLRSYEQYF.

This chain joins TRBV14 and TRBJ1-3, with no clear D. The length of the CDR3 is 17 residues. Germline CDR1 and CDR2: SGHDN and FVKESK. V lost 2 bases and J 0 bases, leaving 14 bases between the germline ends. DNA of the CDR3: TGTGCCAGCAGCCAATACCTTCAGCCACTCTCTGGAAACACCATATATTTT. It is translated as CASSQYLQPLSGNTIYF.

The rearrangement links TRBV19 to TRBJ2-3; D uncertain. The germline V gene encodes CDR1 LNHDA and CDR2 SQIVND (reference sequence). The CDR3 is 21 amino acids. V lost 0 bases and J 2 bases, leaving 27 bases between the germline ends. The CDR3 DNA is TGTGCCAGTAGTATAGACCCATCCTCCATCGACGGAACATATGACACAGATACGCAGTATTTT. This translates into CASSIDPSSIDGTYDTDTQYF.